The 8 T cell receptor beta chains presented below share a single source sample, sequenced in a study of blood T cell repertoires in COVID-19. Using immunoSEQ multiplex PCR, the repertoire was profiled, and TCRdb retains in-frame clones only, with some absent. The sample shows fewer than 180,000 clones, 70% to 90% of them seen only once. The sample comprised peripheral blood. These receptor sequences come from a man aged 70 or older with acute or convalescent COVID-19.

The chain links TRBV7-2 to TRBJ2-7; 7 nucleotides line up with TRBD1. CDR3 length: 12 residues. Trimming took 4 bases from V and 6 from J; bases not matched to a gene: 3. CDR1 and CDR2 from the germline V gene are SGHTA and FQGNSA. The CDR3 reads CASSSTGVEQYF. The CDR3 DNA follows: TGTGCCAGCAGCTCTACAGGGGTCGAGCAGTACTTC.

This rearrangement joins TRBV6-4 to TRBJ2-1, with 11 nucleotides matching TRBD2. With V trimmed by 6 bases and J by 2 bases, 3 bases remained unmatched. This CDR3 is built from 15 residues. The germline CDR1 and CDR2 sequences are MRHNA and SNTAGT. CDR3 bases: TGTGCCAGCAGCCGACTAGCGGGAACCTACAATGAGCAGTTCTTC. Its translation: CASSRLAGTYNEQFF.

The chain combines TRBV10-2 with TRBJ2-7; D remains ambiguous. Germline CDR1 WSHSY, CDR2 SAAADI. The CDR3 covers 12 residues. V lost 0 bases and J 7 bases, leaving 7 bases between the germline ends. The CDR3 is CASSESIGEQYF. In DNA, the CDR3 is TGCGCCAGCAGTGAGTCGATCGGGGAGCAGTACTTC.

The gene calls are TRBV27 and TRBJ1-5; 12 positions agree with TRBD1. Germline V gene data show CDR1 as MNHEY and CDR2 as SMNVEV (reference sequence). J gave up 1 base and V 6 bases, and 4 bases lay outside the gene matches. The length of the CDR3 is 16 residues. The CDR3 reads CASRGTGGKSNQPQHF. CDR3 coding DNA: TGTGCCAGCAGAGGGACAGGGGGCAAGAGCAATCAGCCCCAGCATTTT.

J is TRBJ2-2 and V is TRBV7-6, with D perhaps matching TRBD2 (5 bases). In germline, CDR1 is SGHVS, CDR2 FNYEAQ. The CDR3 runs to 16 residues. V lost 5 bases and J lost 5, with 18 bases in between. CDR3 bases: TGTGCCAGCAGCCAAGATCCCTCGGGGTATACCGGGGAGCTGTTTTTT. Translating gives CASSQDPSGYTGELFF.

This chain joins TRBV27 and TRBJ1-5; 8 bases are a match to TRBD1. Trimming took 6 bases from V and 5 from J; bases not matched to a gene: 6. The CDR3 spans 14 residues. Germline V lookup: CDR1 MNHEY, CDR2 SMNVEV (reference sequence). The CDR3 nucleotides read TGTGCCAGCAGGGGACAGGCCCTTCATCAGCCCCAGCATTTT. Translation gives CASRGQALHQPQHF.

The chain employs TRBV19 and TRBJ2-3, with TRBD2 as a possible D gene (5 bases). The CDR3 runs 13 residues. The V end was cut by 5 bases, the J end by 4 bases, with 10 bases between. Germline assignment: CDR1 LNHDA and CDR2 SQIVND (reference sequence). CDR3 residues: CASSPFGADTQYF. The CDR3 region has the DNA TGTGCCAGTAGTCCCTTCGGGGCAGATACGCAGTATTTT. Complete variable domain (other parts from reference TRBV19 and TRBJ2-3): DGGITQSPKYLFRKEGQNVTLSCEQNLNHDAMYWYRQDPGQGLRLIYYSQIVNDFQKGDIAEGYSVSREKKESFPLTVTSAQKNPTAFYLCASSPFGADTQYFGPGTRLTVL.

This chain's CDR3 is CASSYPPGGIADTQYF. CDR3 coding DNA: TGTGCCAGCAGTTACCCACCGGGCGGGATAGCAGATACGCAGTATTTT. This chain uses TRBV6-5 with TRBJ2-3; D perhaps matches TRBD2 (6 bases). Germline lookup yields CDR1 MNHEY and CDR2 SVGAGI. The length of the CDR3 is 16 residues. Trimming took 2 bases from V and 4 from J, leaving 16 bases between them.